These 5 T cell receptor beta chains share one sample of origin, sequenced in a study of shared clonotypes between healthy human individuals. Generated by immunoSEQ multiplex PCR, the TCRdb table keeps only in-frame clones and is missing some. The data hold approximately 2,000,000 clones, with around 92% observed a single time. The sequenced material came from naive CD4+ T cells from PBMCs. Subset described: CD45RA+ positively selected. The receptor set was obtained from a man aged 18-30 years in good health. Some clones in this sample may be carry-over from other donors' samples.

The chain joins TRBV28 to TRBJ1-1, with unresolved D. This CDR3 comprises 17 residues. V gave up 2 bases and J gave up 0 bases, with 16 bases separating them. Germline-derived CDR1 and CDR2 are MDHEN and SYDVKM. The CDR3 sequence: CASSLRRAAGLNTEAFF. The CDR3 DNA is TGTGCCAGCAGTTTACGGCGGGCCGCCGGGTTGAACACTGAAGCTTTCTTT.

The rearrangement joins TRBV14 to TRBJ2-5, with D perhaps TRBD2 (6 bases). Trimming cost V 2 bases and J 4 bases, with 14 bases left between them. Germline V CDR1 and CDR2: SGHDN, FVKESK. This CDR3 spans 15 amino acids. CDR3 in DNA: TGTGCCAGCAGCCAATTCCGGGGGTTAGGAGAGACCCAGTACTTC. Translated: CASSQFRGLGETQYF.

This sequence joins TRBV19 and TRBJ1-2; D might be TRBD1 (6 bases). The CDR3 is made up of 15 amino acids. The germline V and J ends were trimmed by 3 bases and 7 bases, with 18 bases remaining between them. CDR1 is LNHDA, CDR2 SQIVND, per germline (reference sequence). The CDR3 here is CASSIGPGVVGGYTF. In nucleotides, the CDR3 is TGTGCCAGTAGTATCGGTCCAGGGGTGGTAGGTGGCTACACCTTC.

The V gene is TRBV2, the J gene TRBJ2-3; tentatively, D is TRBD1 (6 bases). The germline CDR1 and CDR2 sequences are SNHLY and FYNNEI. This CDR3 spans 14 amino acids. Trimming took off 6 bases at V and 0 bases at J, with 10 bases between the two ends. The CDR3 sequence is CASREDRSTDTQYF. The CDR3 DNA is TGTGCCAGCAGGGAGGACAGAAGCACAGATACGCAGTATTTT.

The CDR3 region has the DNA TGTGCCAGCAGCGTAGGGGGGTACGGGCAGCCCCAGCATTTT. This gives the protein CASSVGGYGQPQHF. This chain uses TRBV9 with TRBJ1-5; the D gene is possibly TRBD1 (5 bases). Per the germline V gene, CDR1 is SGDLS and CDR2 is YYNGEE. The CDR3 extends over 14 amino acids. V lost 0 bases, J lost 7 bases, and 11 bases lay in between.